This TCR beta chain was profiled in a study of cytomegalovirus exposure and HLA in healthy donors. The PCR made use of 60 Vbeta and 13 Jbeta primers. The data were produced by immunoSEQ multiplex PCR, yet TCRdb's version contains in-frame clones alone and is incomplete. The sample includes 150,000 or so clones, roughly 66% of them seen just once. Note on this clone: Germline is not matched at one junction end, which may reflect a read error.

This CDR3 has 13 amino acids. CDR1 is SEHNR, CDR2 FQNEAQ, per germline (reference sequence). Input material: PBMCs. The V gene is TRBV7-9, the J gene TRBJ1-2; D not resolved. The TCR comes from a woman under 30 in good health and CMV-seronegative. CDR3 DNA: TGTTCCAGCAGTAATTCCTCTCGCTATGGCTACACCTTC. It codes for CSSSNSSRYGYTF.